These 24 T cell receptor beta chains came from one sample sequenced in a study of Ad26.COV2.S vaccination and SARS-CoV-2 variants (dated by TCRdb to the early 2020s). To prepare the library, the immunoSEQ multiplex PCR assay was applied. This immuneACCESS table, as held by TCRdb, lists in-frame sequences with V and J called but not all clones. Of the missing ones, under half trace to an unresolved V gene in checked studies; the others have no known cause. Here the sample has about 480,000 clones; roughly 85% occur a single time. Of the sample, roughly 13% is held by the ten largest clones. The treatment or condition label here, explained by the study, means: some 20 received Ad26.COV2.S at low or high dose, single or two shots; several received placebo; per-sample allocation not given. Repertoires of vaccine and placebo recipients were sequenced from samples taken on day 63 after the first injection.

Sequencing was performed on peripheral blood, taken in a trial of Ad26.COV2.S vaccine versus placebo. These receptors were taken from a person aged 18 to 59 who received the Ad26.COV2.S COVID-19 vaccine or a placebo.

The chain employs TRBV7-5 and TRBJ2-7; the tabulated D call, TRBD2, remains unverified against the DNA. TRBV7-5 corresponds to a pseudogene. The CDR3 consists of 16 residues. CDR3 residues: CARSPPPGGESYEQYF. The CDR3 DNA follows: TGTGCCAGAAGCCCCCCTCCGGGAGGAGAATCCTACGAGCAGTACTTC.

The chain links TRBV9 to TRBJ1-2; 7 nucleotides line up with TRBD1. The CDR3 spans 16 residues. After removal of 0 bases from V and 4 bases from J, the junction contained 9 bases not matched to a gene. Germline V gene lookup returns CDR1 SGDLS and CDR2 YYNGEE. As DNA, the CDR3 is TGTGCCAGCAGCGTAGCCACAGGGGAGGGTCTCTATGGCTACACCTTC. Translated, it gives CASSVATGEGLYGYTF.

The V gene is TRBV5-1, the J gene TRBJ2-3; 10 bases fit TRBD2. The CDR3 loop spans 16 amino acids. CDR1 and CDR2 from the germline V gene are SGHRS and YFSETQ. Trimming removed 0 bases from V and 4 bases from J; junction bases left unmatched: 5. CDR3 DNA: TGCGCCAGCAGCTTGGGCGGAGCGGGAGGGGCAGATACGCAGTATTTT. It specifies CASSLGGAGGADTQYF.

J is TRBJ1-5 and V is TRBV29-1; D gene unclear. V gave up 7 bases and J gave up 0 bases, with 7 bases separating them. CDR1 and CDR2 from the germline V gene are SQVTM and ANQGSEA. This CDR3 has 12 amino acids. Here the CDR3 DNA reads TGCAGCGCCGGGTTTAGCAATCAGCCCCAGCATTTT. It codes for CSAGFSNQPQHF.

J is TRBJ1-5 and V is TRBV6-6; a weak D match, TRBD1 (5 bases). CDR1 and CDR2 from the germline V gene are MNHNY and SVGAGI (reference sequence). The CDR3 runs 20 residues. Trimming took 5 bases from V and 2 from J, leaving 28 bases between them. The CDR3, as DNA: TGTGCCAGCAGTCGCCTTCCGGGACGGGGGTACCAAAGCGGCAATCAGCCCCAGCATTTT. It yields the protein CASSRLPGRGYQSGNQPQHF.

The rearrangement uses TRBV7-9 and TRBJ1-1; the D is unclear. The CDR3 totals 15 residues. Germline V CDR1 and CDR2: SEHNR, FQNEAQ (reference sequence). V was trimmed by 4 bases and J by 5 bases, leaving 17 bases between them. CDR3 DNA sequence: TGTGCCAGCAGCTCAATCCCGGGCCTAAGGACTGAAGCTTTCTTT. It translates to CASSSIPGLRTEAFF.

The genes are TRBV28 and TRBJ1-1; D is ambiguous. CDR1 and CDR2 from the germline V gene are MDHEN and SYDVKM. V was pared by 1 base and J by 1 base, with 7 bases between. This CDR3 is built from 14 residues. CDR3 nucleotides: TGTGCCAGCAGTTTATCTCAGAAGAACACTGAAGCTTTCTTT. It encodes CASSLSQKNTEAFF.

V and J are TRBV14 and TRBJ1-5; D gene ambiguous. Deletions cut 0 bases from V and 7 bases from J, with 10 bases between. Per germline, CDR1 SGHDN and CDR2 FVKESK. This CDR3 is 14 amino acids long. The CDR3 here is CASSQDGVGQPQHF. In nucleotides, the CDR3 is TGTGCCAGCAGCCAAGACGGGGTTGGCCAGCCCCAGCATTTT.

This chain joins TRBV6-5 and TRBJ1-5; no clear D. Trimming left V 5 bases short and J 6 bases short, with 11 bases between. This CDR3 has 13 amino acids. In germline, CDR1 is MNHEY, CDR2 SVGAGI. The CDR3 reads CASSLSGRQPQHF. The CDR3 region has the DNA TGTGCCAGCAGTCTTAGCGGGCGTCAGCCCCAGCATTTT.

The chain uses TRBV30 and TRBJ2-1; tentatively, D is TRBD1 or TRBD2 (6 bases each). The CDR3 consists of 13 residues. Trimming took off 0 bases at V and 9 bases at J, with 12 bases between the two ends. Germline V gene lookup returns CDR1 GTSNPN and CDR2 SVGIG (reference sequence). The CDR3 bases are TGTGCCTGGAGTGTAATAGGGGGGTCTGAGCAGTTCTTC. Translating it yields CAWSVIGGSEQFF.

The chain uses TRBV28 and TRBJ2-2, with 9 bases matching TRBD1. J lost 5 bases, V lost 6 bases, and 7 bases had no gene match. This CDR3 region has 15 residues. The germline V gene has CDR1 MDHEN and CDR2 SYDVKM. CDR3 sequence: CASRQTGGATGELFF. Here the CDR3 DNA reads TGTGCCAGCAGACAAACAGGGGGCGCGACCGGGGAGCTGTTTTTT.

This rearrangement joins TRBV18 to TRBJ1-1, with 11 bases aligning to TRBD1. CDR1 KGHSH and CDR2 LQKENI come from the germline V gene. J gave up 4 bases and V 11 bases, and 3 bases lay outside the gene matches. This CDR3 is built from 12 residues. CDR3 sequence: CAWGTGGTEAFF. The CDR3 region has the DNA TGTGCCTGGGGGACAGGGGGCACTGAAGCTTTCTTT.

The gene calls are TRBV19 and TRBJ1-6; possibly TRBD1 for D (5 bases). Per germline, CDR1 LNHDA and CDR2 SQIVND (reference sequence). The length of the CDR3 is 13 residues. With 3 bases removed from V and 7 bases from J, the gap between germline ends came to 7 bases. CDR3 region: CASSMGRNSPLHF. In DNA, the CDR3 is TGTGCCAGTAGTATGGGACGGAATTCACCCCTCCACTTT.

The rearrangement joins TRBV3-1 (or the pseudogene TRBV3-2) to TRBJ2-1, with TRBD2 identical over 7 bases. This CDR3 contains 15 residues. Germline trimming cut 2 bases from V and 6 bases from J; bases unmatched to any gene: 7. Germline CDR1 is LGHDT and CDR2 is YNNKEL (reference sequence). The chain's CDR3 is CASSQWEGRGNEQFF. The CDR3 nucleotides are TGTGCCAGCAGCCAATGGGAGGGCCGCGGCAATGAGCAGTTCTTC.

The genes are TRBV3-1 (or the pseudogene TRBV3-2) and TRBJ2-2; 7 positions agree with TRBD1. V dropped 4 bases and J dropped 4; count of bases not matched to a gene: 6. The CDR3 is made up of 15 amino acids. Germline lookup yields CDR1 LGHDT and CDR2 YNNKEL (reference sequence). CDR3 amino acids: CASSPGQKRTGELFF. The CDR3 bases are TGTGCCAGCAGCCCGGGACAGAAGCGCACCGGGGAGCTGTTTTTT.

The chain is built from TRBV6-1 and TRBJ2-1; D unresolved. The CDR3 spans 13 residues. Looked up from germline, CDR1 is MNHNS and CDR2 is SASEGT. Trimming took off 1 base at V and 8 bases at J, with 9 bases between the two ends. The chain's CDR3 is CASSEGAKDEQFF. The CDR3 nucleotides read TGTGCCAGCAGTGAAGGGGCCAAGGATGAGCAGTTCTTC.

As concerns this clone: The same CDR3 also results from other DNA sequences found in this sample. The chain joins TRBV27 to TRBJ1-3; D unresolved. The CDR3 is 14 residues long. V was cut by 3 bases and J by 0 bases, with 6 bases left in between. CDR1 is MNHEY, CDR2 SMNVEV, per germline (reference sequence). CDR3 sequence: CASSLTGSGNTIYF. The CDR3, as DNA: TGTGCCAGCAGTTTGACTGGCTCTGGAAACACCATATATTTT.

V gene TRBV7-6 combines with J gene TRBJ1-2; the D is unclear. V lost 5 bases, J lost 4 bases, and 17 bases lay in between. The CDR3 totals 15 residues. Germline CDR1 and CDR2: SGHVS and FNYEAQ. CDR3 loop: CASSHLMDSSYGYTF. The CDR3 DNA reads TGTGCCAGCAGCCACTTAATGGACTCGAGCTATGGCTACACCTTC.

The rearrangement links TRBV5-1 to TRBJ2-1, with TRBD2 matching 7 bases. The V and J ends lost 2 bases and 6 bases, in that order; junction bases with no gene match: 8. The germline V gene encodes CDR1 SGHRS and CDR2 YFSETQ. There are 15 residues in the CDR3. For the CDR3, the DNA is TGCGCCAGCAGCTTTCAGGTGGGAGGGAGCAATGAGCAGTTCTTC. Translation gives CASSFQVGGSNEQFF.

This clone was counted only a few times. The chain carries TRBV18 and TRBJ1-3; no definite D call. The V gene's germline CDR1 is KGHSH and CDR2 LQKENI. The CDR3 covers 16 residues. Trimming took 3 bases from V and 0 from J, leaving 12 bases between them. This CDR3 reads CASSPSGPGSGNTIYF. The CDR3 region has the DNA TGTGCCAGCTCACCCTCAGGACCGGGCTCTGGAAACACCATATATTTT.

V usage is TRBV4-2 and J usage is TRBJ2-7, with 8 bases matching TRBD2. This CDR3 is 16 amino acids long. V shed 2 bases, J shed 0 bases, and the junction held 6 bases outside the gene matches. Germline CDR1 reads LGHNA; CDR2 reads YNFKEQ. For the CDR3, the DNA is TGTGCCAGCAGCCAAATGCCGGGAGGGACCTCCTACGAGCAGTACTTC. Residues: CASSQMPGGTSYEQYF.

This chain joins TRBV7-2 and TRBJ2-1, with TRBD2 matching over 8 bases. Germline values: CDR1 SGHTA, CDR2 FQGNSA. This CDR3 comprises 15 residues. V dropped 2 bases and J dropped 7; count of bases not matched to a gene: 7. The CDR3 region is CASSLKSGGRNEQFF. The CDR3 nucleotides are TGTGCCAGCAGCTTAAAGTCGGGAGGGCGAAATGAGCAGTTCTTC.

The chain couples TRBV6-2 or TRBV6-3 to TRBJ2-7; TRBD2 agrees at 12 bases. The CDR3 is 15 residues long. V lost 0 bases and J lost 6; bases outside the gene matches: 3. From germline, CDR1 is MNHEY and CDR2 SVGEGT. As DNA, the CDR3 is TGTGCCAGCAGTTACTCCGGACTAGCGGGACGCGAGCAGTACTTC. Amino acids: CASSYSGLAGREQYF.

This clone was seen ten or more times. The rearrangement links TRBV2 to TRBJ2-7; tentatively, D is TRBD1 or TRBD2 (7 bases each). Germline V gene sequence: CDR1 SNHLY, CDR2 FYNNEI. The CDR3 has 16 residues. V was clipped by 2 bases and J by 3 bases, with 17 bases between them. For the CDR3, the DNA is TGTGCCAGCAGTGAATATTTGCAGGGGGGGGACTACGAGCAGTACTTC. Translated: CASSEYLQGGDYEQYF. The whole variable domain, remainder taken from reference TRBV2 and TRBJ2-7, is EPEVTQTPSHQVTQMGQEVILRCVPISNHLYFYWYRQILGQKVEFLVSFYNNEISEKSEIFDDQFSVERPDGSNFTLKIRSTKLEDSAMYFCASSEYLQGGDYEQYFGPGTRLTVT.